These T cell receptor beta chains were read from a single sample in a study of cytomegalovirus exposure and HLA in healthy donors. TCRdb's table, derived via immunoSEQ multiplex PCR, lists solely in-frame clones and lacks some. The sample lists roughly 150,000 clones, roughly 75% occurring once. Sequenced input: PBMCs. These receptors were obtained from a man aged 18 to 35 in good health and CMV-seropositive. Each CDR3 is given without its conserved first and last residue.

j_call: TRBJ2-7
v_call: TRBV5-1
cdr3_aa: ASSLPSGTSTYEQY

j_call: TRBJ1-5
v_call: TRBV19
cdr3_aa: ASSIRDSLNQPQH

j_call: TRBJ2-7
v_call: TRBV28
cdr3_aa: ASRGTGTGEAEQY

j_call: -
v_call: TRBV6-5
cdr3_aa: ASSHDRGSSYEQY

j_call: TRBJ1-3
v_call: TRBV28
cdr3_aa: ASNSVASGNTIY

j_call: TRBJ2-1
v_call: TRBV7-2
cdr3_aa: ASSAVPSGISNEQF

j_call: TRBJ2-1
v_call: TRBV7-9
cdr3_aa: ASSRTGGASNEQF

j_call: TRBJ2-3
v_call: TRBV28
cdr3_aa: ASSFLSGTDTQY

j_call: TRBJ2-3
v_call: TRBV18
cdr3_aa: ASSPSSGANTQY

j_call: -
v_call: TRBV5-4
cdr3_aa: ASSLQGDTEQY

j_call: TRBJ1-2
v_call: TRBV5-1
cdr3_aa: ASSLKEGGYSYGYT

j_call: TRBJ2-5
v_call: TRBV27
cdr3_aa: ASSSWLRETQY

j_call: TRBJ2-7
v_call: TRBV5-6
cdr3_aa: ASSPGGLPNEQY

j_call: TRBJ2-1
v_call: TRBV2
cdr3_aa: ASKTDSLLAGGEQF

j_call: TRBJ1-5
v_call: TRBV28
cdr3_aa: ASSLWDGTGGMSNQPQH

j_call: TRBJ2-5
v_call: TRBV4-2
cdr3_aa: ASSQGPAVQETQY

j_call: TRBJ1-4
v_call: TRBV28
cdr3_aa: ASPLTGLEKLF

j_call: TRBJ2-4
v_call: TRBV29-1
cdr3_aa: SVRQGLDIQY

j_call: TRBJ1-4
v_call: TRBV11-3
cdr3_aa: ASSLEIGTGDEKLF

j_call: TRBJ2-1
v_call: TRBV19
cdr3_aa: ASSQLAGEDEQF

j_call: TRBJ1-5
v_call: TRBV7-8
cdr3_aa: ASSLVAELKPQH

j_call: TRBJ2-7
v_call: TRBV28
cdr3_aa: ASKRSRVSEQY

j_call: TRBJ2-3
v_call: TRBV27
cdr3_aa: ASSPGTSGRKADTQY

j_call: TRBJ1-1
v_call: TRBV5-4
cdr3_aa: ASSGRGDPMNTEAF

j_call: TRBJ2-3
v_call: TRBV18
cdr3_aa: ASSPNQGVADTQY

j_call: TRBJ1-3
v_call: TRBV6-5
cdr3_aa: ASSYVGQGFGNTIY

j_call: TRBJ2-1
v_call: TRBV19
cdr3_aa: ASSFGPGGYNEQF

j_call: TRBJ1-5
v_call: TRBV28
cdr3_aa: ASRETNQPQH

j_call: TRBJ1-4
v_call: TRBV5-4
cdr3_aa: ASSLSAGASEKLF

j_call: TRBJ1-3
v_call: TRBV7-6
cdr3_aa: ASSFGRGLGNTIY

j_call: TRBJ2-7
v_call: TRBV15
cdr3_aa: ATSRESGRVYEQY

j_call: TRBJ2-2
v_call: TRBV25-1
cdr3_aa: ASSVQGAITGELF

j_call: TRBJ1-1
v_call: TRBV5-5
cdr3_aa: ASSLGGLNTEAF

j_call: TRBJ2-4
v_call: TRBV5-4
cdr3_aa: ASSLLGGSKNIQY

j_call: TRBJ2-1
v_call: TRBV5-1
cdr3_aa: ASSLAEGVNYNEQF

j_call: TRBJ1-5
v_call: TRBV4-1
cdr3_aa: ASSHLNQPQH

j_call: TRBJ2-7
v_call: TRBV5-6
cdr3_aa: ASSRLGLWSSYEQY

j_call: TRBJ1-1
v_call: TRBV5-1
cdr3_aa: ASSWGQGGFMNTEAF

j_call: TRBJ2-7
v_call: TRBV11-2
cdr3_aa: ASSPRGGPSISGYEQY

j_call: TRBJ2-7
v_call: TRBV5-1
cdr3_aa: ASSLVAGGGYEQY

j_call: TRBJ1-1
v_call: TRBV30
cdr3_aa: AWSVLRGLTAYTEAF

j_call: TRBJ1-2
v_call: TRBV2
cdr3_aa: ASSHIRGVNYGYT